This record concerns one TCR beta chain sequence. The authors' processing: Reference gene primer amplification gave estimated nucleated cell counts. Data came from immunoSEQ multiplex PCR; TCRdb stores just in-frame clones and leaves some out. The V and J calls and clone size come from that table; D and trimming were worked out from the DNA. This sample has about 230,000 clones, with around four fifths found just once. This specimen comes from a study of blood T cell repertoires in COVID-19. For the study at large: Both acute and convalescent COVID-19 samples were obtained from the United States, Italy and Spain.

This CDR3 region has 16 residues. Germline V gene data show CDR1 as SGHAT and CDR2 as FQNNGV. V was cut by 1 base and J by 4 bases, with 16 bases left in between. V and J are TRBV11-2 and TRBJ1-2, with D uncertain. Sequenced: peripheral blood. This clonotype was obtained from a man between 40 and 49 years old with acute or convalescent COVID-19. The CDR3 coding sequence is TGTGCCAGCAGCTTAGTGGGTACAGCTCAAGCCTATGGCTACACCTTC. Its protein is CASSLVGTAQAYGYTF.